The TCR beta chain under discussion was sequenced for a study of blood T cell repertoires in COVID-19. Study-wide background: T cells, B-cell-depleted T cells, or PBMCs provided the cDNA or gDNA that served as material.

In the study's own analysis: Reference gene primer amplification gave estimated nucleated cell counts. Profiling relied on immunoSEQ multiplex PCR, and the TCRdb table lists in-frame clones only, not all of them. V and J calls and clone size come straight from that table; D and trimming were deduced from the DNA. Counted here are about 260,000 clones, about nine tenths occurring once; the ten biggest clones make up over 3.5%. This CDR3 region has 15 residues. V lost 3 bases and J 7 bases, leaving 13 bases between the germline ends. The germline V gene encodes CDR1 SNHLY and CDR2 FYNNEI. The receptor comes from a woman between 40 and 50 years old with acute or convalescent COVID-19. The rearrangement links TRBV2 to TRBJ1-6; D is unresolved. Input material: peripheral blood. The DNA for the CDR3 is TGTGCCAGCAGTGAGTGGGGAGACCGGAATTCACCCCTCCACTTT. Translation gives CASSEWGDRNSPLHF. The full variable domain, with the rest looked up from reference TRBV2 and TRBJ1-6, is EPEVTQTPSHQVTQMGQEVILRCVPISNHLYFYWYRQILGQKVEFLVSFYNNEISEKSEIFDDQFSVERPDGSNFTLKIRSTKLEDSAMYFCASSEWGDRNSPLHFGNGTRLTVT.